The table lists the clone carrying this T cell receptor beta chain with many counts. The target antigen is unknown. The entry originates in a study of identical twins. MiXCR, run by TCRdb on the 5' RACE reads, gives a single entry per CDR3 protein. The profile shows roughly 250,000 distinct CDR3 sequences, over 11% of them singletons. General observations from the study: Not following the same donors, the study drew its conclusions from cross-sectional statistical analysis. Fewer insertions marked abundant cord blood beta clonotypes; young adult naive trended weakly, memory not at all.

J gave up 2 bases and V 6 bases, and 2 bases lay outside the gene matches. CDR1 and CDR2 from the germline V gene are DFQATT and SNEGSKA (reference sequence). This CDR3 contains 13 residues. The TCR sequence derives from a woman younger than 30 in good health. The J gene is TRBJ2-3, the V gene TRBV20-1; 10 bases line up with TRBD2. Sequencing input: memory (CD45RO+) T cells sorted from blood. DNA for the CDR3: TGCAGTGCCCTAGCGGGGGACACAGATACGCAGTATTTT. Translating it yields CSALAGDTDTQYF.